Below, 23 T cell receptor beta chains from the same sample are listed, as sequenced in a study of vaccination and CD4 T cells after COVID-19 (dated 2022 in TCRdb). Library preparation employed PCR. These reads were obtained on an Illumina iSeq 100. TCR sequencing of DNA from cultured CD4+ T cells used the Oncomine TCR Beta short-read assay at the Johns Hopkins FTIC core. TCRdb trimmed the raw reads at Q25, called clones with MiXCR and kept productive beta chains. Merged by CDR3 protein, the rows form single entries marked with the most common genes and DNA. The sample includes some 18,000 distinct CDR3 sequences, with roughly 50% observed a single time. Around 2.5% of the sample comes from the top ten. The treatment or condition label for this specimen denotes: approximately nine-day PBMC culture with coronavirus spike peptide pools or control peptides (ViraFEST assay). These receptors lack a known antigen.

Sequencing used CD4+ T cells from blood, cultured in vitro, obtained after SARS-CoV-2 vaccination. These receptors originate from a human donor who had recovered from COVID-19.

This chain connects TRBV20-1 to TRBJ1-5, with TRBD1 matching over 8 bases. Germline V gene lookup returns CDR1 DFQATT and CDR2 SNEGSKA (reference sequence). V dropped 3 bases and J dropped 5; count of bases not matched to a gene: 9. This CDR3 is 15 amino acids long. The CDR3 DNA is TGCAGTGCTAGGGCGGGGCAGGGGGCCCATCAGCCCCAGCATTTT. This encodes CSARAGQGAHQPQHF.

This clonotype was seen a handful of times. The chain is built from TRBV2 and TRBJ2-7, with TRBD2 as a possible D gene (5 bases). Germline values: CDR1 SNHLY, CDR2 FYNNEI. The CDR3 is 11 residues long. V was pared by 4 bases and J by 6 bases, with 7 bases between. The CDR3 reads CASSARVEQYF. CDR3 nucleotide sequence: TGTGCCAGCAGTGCGCGGGTCGAGCAGTACTTC. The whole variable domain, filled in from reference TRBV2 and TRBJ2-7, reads EPEVTQTPSHQVTQMGQEVILRCVPISNHLYFYWYRQILGQKVEFLVSFYNNEISEKSEIFDDQFSVERPDGSNFTLKIRSTKLEDSAMYFCASSARVEQYFGPGTRLTVT.

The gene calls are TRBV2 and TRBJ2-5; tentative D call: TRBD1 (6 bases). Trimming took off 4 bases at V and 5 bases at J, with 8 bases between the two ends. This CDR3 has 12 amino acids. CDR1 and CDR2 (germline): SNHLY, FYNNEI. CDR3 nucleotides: TGTGCCAGCAGTGTTCAGGGGGAGACCCAGTACTTC. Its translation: CASSVQGETQYF.

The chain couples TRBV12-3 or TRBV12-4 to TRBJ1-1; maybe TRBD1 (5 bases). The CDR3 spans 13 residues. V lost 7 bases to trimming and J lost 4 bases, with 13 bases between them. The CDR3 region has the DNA TGTGCCAGCATCAAGGACACCGCCACTGAAGCTTTCTTT. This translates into CASIKDTATEAFF.

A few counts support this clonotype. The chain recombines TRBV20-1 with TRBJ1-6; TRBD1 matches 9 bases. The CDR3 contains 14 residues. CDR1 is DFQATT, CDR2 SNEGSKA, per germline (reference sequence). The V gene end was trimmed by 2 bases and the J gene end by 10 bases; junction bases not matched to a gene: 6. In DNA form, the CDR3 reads TGCAGTGCTAGACTCCGGGACAGGGACTCACCCCTCCACTTT. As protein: CSARLRDRDSPLHF.

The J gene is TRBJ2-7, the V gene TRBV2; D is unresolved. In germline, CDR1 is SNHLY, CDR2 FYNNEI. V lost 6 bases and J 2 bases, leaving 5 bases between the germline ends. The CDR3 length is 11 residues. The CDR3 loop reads CASRLAYEQYF. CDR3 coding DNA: TGTGCCAGCAGATTGGCCTACGAGCAGTACTTC.

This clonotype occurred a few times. CDR3 nucleotide sequence: TGTGCCAGTAGTGTTTCAGATACGCAGTATTTT. This sequence encodes CASSVSDTQYF. V usage is TRBV19 and J usage is TRBJ2-3; D unclear. CDR1 is LNHDA and CDR2 is SQIVND in the germline V gene (reference sequence). Trimming stripped 5 bases from V and 4 bases from J, with 4 bases between. This CDR3 has 11 amino acids.

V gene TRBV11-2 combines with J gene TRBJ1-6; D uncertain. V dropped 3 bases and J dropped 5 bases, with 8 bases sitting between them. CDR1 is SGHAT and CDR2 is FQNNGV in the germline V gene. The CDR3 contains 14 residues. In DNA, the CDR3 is TGTGCCAGCAGCTTCTCGGGAGATAATTCACCCCTCCACTTT. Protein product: CASSFSGDNSPLHF.

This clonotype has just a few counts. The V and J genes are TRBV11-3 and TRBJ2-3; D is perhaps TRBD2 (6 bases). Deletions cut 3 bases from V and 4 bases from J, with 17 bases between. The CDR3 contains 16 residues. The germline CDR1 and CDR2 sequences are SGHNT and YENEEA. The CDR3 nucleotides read TGTGCCAGCAGCTTGACGGGCCCCAGGGAGGCAGATACGCAGTATTTT. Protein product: CASSLTGPREADTQYF. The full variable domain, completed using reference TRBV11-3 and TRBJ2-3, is EAGVVQSPRYKIIEKKQPVAFWCNPISGHNTLYWYLQNLGQGPELLIRYENEEAVDDSQLPKDRFSAERLKGVDSTLKIQPAELGDSAVYLCASSLTGPREADTQYFGPGTRLTVL.

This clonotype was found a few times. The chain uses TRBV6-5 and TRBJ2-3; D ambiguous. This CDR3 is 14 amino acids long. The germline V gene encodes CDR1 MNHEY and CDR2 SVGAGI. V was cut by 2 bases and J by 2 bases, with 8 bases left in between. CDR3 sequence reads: CASSYDGFTDTQYF. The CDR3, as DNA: TGTGCCAGCAGTTACGACGGTTTCACAGATACGCAGTATTTT.

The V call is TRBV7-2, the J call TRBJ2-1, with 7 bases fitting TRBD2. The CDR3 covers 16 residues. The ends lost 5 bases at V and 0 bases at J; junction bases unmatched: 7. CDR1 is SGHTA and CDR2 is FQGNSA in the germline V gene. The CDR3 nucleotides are TGTGCCAGCAGCCAGCGGGGCGGGAGCTCCTACAATGAGCAGTTCTTC. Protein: CASSQRGGSSYNEQFF.

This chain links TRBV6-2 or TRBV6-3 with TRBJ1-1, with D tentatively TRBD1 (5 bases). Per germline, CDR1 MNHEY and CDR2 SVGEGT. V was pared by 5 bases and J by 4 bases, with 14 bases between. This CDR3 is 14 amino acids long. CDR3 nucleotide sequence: TGTGCCAGCAGTACGCTACAGGAGACCACTGAAGCTTTCTTT. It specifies CASSTLQETTEAFF.

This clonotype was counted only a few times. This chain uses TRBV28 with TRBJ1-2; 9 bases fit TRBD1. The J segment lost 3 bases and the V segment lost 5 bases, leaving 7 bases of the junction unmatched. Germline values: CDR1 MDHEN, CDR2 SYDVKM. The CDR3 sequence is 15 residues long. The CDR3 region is CASSLRDRDDYGYTF. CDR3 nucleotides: TGTGCCAGCAGTCTCCGGGACAGGGATGACTATGGCTACACCTTC.

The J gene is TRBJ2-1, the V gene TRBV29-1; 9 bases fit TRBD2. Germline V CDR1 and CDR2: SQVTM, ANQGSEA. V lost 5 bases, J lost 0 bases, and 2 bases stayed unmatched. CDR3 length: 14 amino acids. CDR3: CSVSSGNSYNEQFF. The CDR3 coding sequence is TGCAGCGTTTCTAGCGGGAACTCCTACAATGAGCAGTTCTTC.

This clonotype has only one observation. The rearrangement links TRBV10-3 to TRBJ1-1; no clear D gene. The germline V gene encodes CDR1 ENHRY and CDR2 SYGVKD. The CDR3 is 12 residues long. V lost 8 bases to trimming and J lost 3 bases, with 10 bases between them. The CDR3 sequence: CAIGIPDTEAFF. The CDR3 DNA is TGTGCCATCGGGATTCCTGACACTGAAGCTTTCTTT.

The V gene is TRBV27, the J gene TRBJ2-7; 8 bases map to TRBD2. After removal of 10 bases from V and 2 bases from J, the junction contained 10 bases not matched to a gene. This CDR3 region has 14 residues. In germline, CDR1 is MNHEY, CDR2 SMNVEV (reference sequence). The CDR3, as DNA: TGTGCCACTTCAATAGCGGGGCTTCCCTACGAGCAGTACTTC. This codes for CATSIAGLPYEQYF.

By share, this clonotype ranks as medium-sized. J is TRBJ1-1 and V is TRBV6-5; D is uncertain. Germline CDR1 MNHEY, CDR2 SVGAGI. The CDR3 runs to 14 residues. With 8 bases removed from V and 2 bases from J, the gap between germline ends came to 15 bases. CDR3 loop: CASRLRSQNTEAFF. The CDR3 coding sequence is TGTGCCAGCCGTTTGAGGTCACAAAACACTGAAGCTTTCTTT.

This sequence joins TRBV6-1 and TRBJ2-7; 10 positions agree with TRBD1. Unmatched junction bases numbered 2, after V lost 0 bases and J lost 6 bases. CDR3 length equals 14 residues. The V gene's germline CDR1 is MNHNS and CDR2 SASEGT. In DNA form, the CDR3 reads TGTGCCAGCAGTGAAGCTTGGGACAGGGGCGAGCAGTACTTC. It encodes CASSEAWDRGEQYF.

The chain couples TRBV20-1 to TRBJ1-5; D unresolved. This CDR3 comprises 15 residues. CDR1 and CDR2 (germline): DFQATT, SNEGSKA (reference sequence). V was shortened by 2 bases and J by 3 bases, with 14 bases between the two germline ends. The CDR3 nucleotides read TGCAGTGCTAGACCAGGAGGTAATGACAATCAGCCCCAGCATTTT. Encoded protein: CSARPGGNDNQPQHF.

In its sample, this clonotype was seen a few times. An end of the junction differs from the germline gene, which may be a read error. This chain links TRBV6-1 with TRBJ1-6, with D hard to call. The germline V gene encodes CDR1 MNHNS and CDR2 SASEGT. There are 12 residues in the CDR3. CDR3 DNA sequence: TGTGCCAGCAGTGAACCGCTTTCAACCCTCCACTTT. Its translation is CASSEPLSTLHF.

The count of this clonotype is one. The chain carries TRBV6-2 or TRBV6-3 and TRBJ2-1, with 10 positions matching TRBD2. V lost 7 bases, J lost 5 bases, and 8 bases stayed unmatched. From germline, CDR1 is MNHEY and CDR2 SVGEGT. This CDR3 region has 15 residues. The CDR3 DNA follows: TGTGCCAGCAATCTCAGAGCGGGGGGGAACAATGAGCAGTTCTTC. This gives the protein CASNLRAGGNNEQFF.

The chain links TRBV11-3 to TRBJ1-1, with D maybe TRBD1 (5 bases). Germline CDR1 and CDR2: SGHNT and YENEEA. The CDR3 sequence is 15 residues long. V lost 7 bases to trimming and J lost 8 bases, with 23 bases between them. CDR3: CASTKSPSGRAEAFF. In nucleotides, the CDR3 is TGTGCCAGCACCAAAAGTCCTTCCGGCAGGGCGGAAGCTTTCTTT.

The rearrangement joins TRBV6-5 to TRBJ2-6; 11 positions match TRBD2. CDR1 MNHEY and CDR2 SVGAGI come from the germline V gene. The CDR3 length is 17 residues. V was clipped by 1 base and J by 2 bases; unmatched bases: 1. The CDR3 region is CASSYFSGGAGANVLTF. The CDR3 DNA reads TGTGCCAGCAGTTACTTTAGCGGGGGGGCTGGGGCCAACGTCCTGACTTTC.